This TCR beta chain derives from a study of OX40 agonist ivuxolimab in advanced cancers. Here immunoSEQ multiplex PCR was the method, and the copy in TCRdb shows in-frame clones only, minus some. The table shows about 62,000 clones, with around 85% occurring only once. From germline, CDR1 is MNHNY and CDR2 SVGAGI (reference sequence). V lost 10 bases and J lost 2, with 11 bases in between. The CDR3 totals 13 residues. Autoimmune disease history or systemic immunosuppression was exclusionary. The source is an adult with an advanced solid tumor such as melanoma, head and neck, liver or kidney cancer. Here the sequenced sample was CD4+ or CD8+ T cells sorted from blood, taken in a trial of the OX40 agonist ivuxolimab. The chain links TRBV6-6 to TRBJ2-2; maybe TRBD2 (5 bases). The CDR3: CATGGGNTGELFF. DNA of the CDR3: TGTGCCACCGGAGGAGGAAACACCGGGGAGCTGTTTTTT.